The entry below gives a single TCR beta chain sequence along with its context. This sample stems from a study of control samples from healthy donors and cancer patients. There are 12 residues in the CDR3. Trimming cost V 1 base and J 7 bases; bases outside gene matches: 0. Germline V CDR1 and CDR2: SGHTA, FQGNSA. Method: immunoSEQ multiplex PCR; TCRdb's copy keeps in-frame clones and lacks some. The sample lists around 170,000 clones, 92% occurring once. The source is a woman aged 25 to 45 in good health. Sequencing was performed on blood. V and J are TRBV7-2 and TRBJ2-7, with 8 bases aligning to TRBD1. The CDR3 loop is CASSLDRGEQYF. The CDR3 DNA sequence: TGTGCCAGCAGCTTAGACAGGGGGGAGCAGTACTTC.